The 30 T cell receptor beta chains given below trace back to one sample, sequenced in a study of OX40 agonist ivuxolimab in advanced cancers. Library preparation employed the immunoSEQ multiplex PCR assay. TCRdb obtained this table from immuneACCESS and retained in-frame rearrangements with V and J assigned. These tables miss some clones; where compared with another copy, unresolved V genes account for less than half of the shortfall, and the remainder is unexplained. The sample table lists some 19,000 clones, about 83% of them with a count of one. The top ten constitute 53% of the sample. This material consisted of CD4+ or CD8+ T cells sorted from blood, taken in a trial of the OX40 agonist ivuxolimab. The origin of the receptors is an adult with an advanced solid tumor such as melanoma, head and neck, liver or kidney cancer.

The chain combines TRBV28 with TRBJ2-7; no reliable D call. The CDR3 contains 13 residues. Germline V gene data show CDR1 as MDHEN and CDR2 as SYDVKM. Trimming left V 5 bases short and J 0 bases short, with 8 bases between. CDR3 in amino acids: CASSRSLSYEQYF. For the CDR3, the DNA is TGTGCCAGCAGTCGCAGCCTCTCCTACGAGCAGTACTTC.

CDR3 sequence: CASSLSGGAHEQYF. DNA for the CDR3: TGTGCCAGCAGCTTATCCGGGGGGGCCCACGAGCAGTACTTC. The rearrangement uses TRBV7-2 and TRBJ2-7; 8 bases are a match to TRBD2. There are 14 residues in the CDR3. CDR1 SGHTA and CDR2 FQGNSA come from the germline V gene. V lost 2 bases and J lost 5; bases outside the gene matches: 5.

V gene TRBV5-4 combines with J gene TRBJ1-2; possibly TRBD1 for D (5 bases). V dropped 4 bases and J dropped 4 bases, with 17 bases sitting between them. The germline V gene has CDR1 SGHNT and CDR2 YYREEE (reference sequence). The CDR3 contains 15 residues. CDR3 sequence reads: CASSLTGGFPYGYTF. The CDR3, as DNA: TGTGCCAGCAGCCTTACCGGGGGGTTCCCCTATGGCTACACCTTC. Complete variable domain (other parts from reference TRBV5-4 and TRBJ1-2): ETGVTQSPTHLIKTRGQQVTLRCSSQSGHNTVSWYQQALGQGPQFIFQYYREEENGRGNFPPRFSGLQFPNYSSELNVNALELDDSALYLCASSLTGGFPYGYTFGSGTRLTVV.

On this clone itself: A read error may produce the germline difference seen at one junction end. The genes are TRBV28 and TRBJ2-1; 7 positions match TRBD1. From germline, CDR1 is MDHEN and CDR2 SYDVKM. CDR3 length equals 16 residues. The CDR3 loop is CASSPLTDRIDNKQFF. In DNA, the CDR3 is TGTGCCAGCAGTCCCCTCACGGACAGGATAGACAATAAGCAGTTCTTC.

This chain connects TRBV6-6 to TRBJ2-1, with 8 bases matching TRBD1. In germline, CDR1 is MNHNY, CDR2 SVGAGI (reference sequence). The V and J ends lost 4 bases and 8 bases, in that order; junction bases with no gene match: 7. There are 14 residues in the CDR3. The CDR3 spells CASSSRTGSDEQFF. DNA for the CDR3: TGTGCCAGCAGTTCCCGGACAGGGAGCGATGAGCAGTTCTTC.

The CDR3 loop is CSGGVGYEQYF. CDR3 sequence (DNA): TGCAGCGGCGGCGTCGGGTACGAGCAGTACTTC. V usage is TRBV29-1 and J usage is TRBJ2-7; D unresolved. The germline V and J ends were trimmed by 7 bases and 4 bases, with 11 bases remaining between them. The CDR3 covers 11 residues. The germline CDR1 and CDR2 sequences are SQVTM and ANQGSEA.

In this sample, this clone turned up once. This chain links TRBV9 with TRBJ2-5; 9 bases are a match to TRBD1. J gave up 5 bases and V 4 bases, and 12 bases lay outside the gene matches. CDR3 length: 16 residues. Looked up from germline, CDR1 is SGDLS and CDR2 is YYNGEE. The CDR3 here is CASSPPSTGGEETQYF. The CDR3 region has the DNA TGTGCCAGCAGCCCCCCGAGTACAGGGGGCGAGGAGACCCAGTACTTC.

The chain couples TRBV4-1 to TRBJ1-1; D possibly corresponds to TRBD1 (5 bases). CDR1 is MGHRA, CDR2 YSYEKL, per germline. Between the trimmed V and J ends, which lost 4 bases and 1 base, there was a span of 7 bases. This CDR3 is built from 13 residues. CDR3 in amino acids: CASSRQQNTEAFF. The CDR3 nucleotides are TGCGCCAGCAGCCGACAGCAGAACACTGAAGCTTTCTTT.

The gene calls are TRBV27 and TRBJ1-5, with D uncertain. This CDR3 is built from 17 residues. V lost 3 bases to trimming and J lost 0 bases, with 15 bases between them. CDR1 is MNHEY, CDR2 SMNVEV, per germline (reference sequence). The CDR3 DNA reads TGTGCCAGCAGTTTTTCCGCGCCAATATATAGCAATCAGCCCCAGCATTTT. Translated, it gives CASSFSAPIYSNQPQHF.

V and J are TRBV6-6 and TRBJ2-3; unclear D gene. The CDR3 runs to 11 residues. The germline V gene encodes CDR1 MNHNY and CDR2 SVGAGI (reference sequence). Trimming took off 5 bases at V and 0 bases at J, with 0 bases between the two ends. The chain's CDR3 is CASSSTDTQYF. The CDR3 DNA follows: TGTGCCAGCAGTAGCACAGATACGCAGTATTTT.

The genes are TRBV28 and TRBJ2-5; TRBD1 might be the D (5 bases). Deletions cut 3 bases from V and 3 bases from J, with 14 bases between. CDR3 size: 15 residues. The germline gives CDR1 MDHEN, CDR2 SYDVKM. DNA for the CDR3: TGTGCCAGCAGTTTCACAAGGACACAGAAAGAGACCCAGTACTTC. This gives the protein CASSFTRTQKETQYF.

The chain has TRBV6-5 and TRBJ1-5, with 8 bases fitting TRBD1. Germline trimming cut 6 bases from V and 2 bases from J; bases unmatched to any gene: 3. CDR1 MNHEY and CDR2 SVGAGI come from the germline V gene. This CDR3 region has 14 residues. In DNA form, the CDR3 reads TGTGCCAGCAGGACAGGGGCGGGCAATCAGCCCCAGCATTTT. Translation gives CASRTGAGNQPQHF.

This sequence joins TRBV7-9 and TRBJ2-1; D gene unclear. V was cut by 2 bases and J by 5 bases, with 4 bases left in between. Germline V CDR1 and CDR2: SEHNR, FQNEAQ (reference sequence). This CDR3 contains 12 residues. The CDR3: CASSLLDNEQFF. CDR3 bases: TGTGCCAGCAGCTTATTGGACAATGAGCAGTTCTTC.

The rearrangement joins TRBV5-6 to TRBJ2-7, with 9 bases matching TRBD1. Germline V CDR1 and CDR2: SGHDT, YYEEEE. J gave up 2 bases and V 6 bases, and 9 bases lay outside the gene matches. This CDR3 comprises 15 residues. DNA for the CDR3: TGTGCCAGCAAGACACCGGGACAGGGCCCCTACGAGCAGTACTTC. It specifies CASKTPGQGPYEQYF.

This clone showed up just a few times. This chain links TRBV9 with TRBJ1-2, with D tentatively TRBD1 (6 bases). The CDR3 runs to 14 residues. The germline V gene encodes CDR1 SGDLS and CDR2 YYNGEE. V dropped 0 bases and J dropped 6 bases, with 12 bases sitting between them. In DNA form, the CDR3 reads TGTGCCAGCAGCGTAGGTGGGGGGCGAAATGGCTACACCTTC. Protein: CASSVGGGRNGYTF.

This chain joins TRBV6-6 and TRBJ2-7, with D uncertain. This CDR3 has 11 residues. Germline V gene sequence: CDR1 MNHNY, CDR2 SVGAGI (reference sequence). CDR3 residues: CATTWNYEQYF. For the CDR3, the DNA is TGTGCAACAACCTGGAACTACGAGCAGTACTTC.

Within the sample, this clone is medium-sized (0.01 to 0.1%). CDR3 residues: CASKPGPGNEQFF. The CDR3 region has the DNA TGCGCCAGCAAACCGGGCCCAGGCAATGAGCAGTTCTTC. The rearrangement joins TRBV10-2 to TRBJ2-1; no firm D call. This CDR3 is built from 13 residues. Looked up from germline, CDR1 is WSHSY and CDR2 is SAAADI. Trimming removed 7 bases from V and 6 bases from J, with 13 bases in between.

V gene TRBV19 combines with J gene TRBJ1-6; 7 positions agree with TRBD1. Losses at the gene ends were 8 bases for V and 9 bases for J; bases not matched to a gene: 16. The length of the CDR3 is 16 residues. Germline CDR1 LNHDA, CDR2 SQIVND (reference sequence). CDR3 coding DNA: TGTGCCAGTCATCCCGGGGGGCAGGGGGGATCTTCACCCCTCCACTTT. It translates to CASHPGGQGGSSPLHF.

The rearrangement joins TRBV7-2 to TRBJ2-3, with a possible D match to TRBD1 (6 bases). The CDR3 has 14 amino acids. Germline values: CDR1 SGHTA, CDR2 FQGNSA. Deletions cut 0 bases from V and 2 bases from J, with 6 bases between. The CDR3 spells CASSLAGATDTQYF. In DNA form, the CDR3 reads TGTGCCAGCAGCTTAGCGGGGGCCACAGATACGCAGTATTTT.

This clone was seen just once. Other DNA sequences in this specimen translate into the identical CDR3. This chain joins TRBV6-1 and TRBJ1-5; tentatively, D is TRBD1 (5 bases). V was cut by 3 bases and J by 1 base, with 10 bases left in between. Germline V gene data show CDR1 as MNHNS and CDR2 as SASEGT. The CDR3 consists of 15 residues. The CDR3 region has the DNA TGTGCCAGCAGTGAGTACGGGGGGAGCAATCAGCCCCAGCATTTT. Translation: CASSEYGGSNQPQHF.

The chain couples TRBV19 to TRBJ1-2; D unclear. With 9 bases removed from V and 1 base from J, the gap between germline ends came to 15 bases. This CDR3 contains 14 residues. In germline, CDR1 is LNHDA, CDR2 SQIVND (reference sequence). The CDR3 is CASRYQELNYGYTF. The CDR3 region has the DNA TGTGCCAGCCGATACCAGGAGCTTAACTATGGCTACACCTTC.

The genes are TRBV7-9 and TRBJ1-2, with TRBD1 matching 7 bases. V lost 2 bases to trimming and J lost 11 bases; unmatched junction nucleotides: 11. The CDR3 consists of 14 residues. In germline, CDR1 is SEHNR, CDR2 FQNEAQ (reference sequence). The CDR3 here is CASSLSRRDSHYTF. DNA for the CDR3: TGTGCCAGCAGCTTATCGCGCCGGGACAGTCATTACACCTTC.

The CDR3 coding sequence is TGTGCCAGCAGCTTCCAGGGGGCGAGGAGGGAGCAGTACTTC. Protein: CASSFQGARREQYF. The chain has TRBV7-2 and TRBJ2-7; TRBD1 matches at 8 bases. This CDR3 region has 14 residues. V dropped 3 bases and J dropped 7; count of bases not matched to a gene: 8. Germline V gene lookup returns CDR1 SGHTA and CDR2 FQGNSA. The whole variable domain, filled in from reference TRBV7-2 and TRBJ2-7, reads GAGVSQSPSNKVTEKGKDVELRCDPISGHTALYWYRQSLGQGLEFLIYFQGNSAPDKSGLPSDRFSAERTGGSVSTLTIQRTQQEDSAVYLCASSFQGARREQYFGPGTRLTVT.

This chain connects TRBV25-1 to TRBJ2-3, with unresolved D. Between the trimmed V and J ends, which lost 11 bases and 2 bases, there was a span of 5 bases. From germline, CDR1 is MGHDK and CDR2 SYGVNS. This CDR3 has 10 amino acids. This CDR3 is CAVFTDTQYF. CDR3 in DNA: TGTGCCGTCTTCACAGATACGCAGTATTTT. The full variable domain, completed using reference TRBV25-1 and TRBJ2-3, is EADIYQTPRYLVIGTGKKITLECSQTMGHDKMYWYQQDPGMELHLIHYSYGVNSTEKGDLSSESTVSRIRTEHFPLTLESARPSHTSQYLCAVFTDTQYFGPGTRLTVL.

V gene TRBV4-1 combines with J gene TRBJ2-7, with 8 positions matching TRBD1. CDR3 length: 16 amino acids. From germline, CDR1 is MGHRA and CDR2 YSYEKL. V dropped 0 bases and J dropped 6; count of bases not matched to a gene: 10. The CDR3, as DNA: TGCGCCAGCAGCCAAGATCGGACAGGGACCCTTAGCGAGCAGTACTTC. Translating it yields CASSQDRTGTLSEQYF.

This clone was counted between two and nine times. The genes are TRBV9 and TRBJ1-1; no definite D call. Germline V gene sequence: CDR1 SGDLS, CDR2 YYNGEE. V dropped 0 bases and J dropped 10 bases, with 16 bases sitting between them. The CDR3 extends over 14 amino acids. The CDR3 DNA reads TGTGCCAGCAGCGTAGCTTCGAGTCTAGAGGGAGCTTTCTTT. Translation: CASSVASSLEGAFF.

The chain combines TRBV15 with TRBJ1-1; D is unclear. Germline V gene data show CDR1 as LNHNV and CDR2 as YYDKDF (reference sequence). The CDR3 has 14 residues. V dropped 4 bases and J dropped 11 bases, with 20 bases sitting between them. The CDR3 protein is CATSIRKVVSGAFF. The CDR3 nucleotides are TGTGCCACCAGCATCCGTAAGGTCGTTTCGGGGGCTTTCTTT.

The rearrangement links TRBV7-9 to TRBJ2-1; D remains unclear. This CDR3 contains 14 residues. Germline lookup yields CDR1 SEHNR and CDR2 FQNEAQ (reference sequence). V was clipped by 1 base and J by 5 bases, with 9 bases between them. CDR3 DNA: TGTGCCAGCAGCTTAGGGTCTACAAACAATGAGCAGTTCTTC. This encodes CASSLGSTNNEQFF.

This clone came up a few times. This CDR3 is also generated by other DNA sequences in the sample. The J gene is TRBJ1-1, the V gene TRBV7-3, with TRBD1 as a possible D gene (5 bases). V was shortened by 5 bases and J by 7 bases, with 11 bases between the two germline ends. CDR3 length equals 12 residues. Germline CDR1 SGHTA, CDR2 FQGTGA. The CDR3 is CASSPMGGEAFF. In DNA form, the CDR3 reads TGTGCCAGCAGCCCGATGGGGGGTGAAGCTTTCTTT.

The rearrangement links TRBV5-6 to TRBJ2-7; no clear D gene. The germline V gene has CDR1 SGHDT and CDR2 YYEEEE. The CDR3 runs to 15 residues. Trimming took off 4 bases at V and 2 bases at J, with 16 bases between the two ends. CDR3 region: CASSVEFGPTYEQYF. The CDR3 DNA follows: TGTGCCAGCAGCGTGGAGTTTGGCCCCACCTACGAGCAGTACTTC.